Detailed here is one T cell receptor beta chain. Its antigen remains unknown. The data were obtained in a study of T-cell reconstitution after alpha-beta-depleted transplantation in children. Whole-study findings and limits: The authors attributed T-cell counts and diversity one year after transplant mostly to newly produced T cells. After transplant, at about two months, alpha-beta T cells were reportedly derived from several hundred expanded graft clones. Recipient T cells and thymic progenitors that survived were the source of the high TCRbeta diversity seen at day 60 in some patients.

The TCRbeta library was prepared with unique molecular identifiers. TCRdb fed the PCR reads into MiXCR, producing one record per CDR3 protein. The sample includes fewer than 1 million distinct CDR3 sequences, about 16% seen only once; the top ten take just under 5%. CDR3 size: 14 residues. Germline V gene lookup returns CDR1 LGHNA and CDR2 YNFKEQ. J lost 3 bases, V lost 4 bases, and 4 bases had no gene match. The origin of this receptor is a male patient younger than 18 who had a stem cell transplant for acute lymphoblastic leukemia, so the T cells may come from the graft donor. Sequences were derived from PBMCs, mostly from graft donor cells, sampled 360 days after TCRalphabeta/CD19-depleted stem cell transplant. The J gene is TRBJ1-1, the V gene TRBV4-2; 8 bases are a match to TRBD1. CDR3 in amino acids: CASSPTGEDTEAFF. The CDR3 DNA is TGTGCCAGCAGCCCGACAGGGGAGGACACTGAAGCTTTCTTT.